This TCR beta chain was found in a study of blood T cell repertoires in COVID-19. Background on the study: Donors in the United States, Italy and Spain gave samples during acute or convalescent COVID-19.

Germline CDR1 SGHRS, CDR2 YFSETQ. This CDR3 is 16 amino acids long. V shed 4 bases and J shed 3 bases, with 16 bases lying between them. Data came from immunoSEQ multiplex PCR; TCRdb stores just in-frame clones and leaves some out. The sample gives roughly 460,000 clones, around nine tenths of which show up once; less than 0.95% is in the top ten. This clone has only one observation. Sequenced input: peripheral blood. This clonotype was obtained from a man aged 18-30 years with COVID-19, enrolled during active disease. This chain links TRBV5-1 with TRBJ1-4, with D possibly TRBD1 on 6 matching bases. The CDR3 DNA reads TGCGCCAGCAGCCTAATTCCCGGGACACCTAATGAAAAACTGTTTTTT. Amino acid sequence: CASSLIPGTPNEKLFF.